Listed below are T cell receptor beta chains from one sample, sequenced in a study of cytomegalovirus exposure and HLA in healthy donors. Assay: immunoSEQ multiplex PCR; the TCRdb copy retains only in-frame clones and omits some. The sample includes about 120,000 clones, around 78% of them seen just once. The material sequenced was PBMCs. These receptor sequences come from a man younger than 35 in good health and CMV-seropositive. Each CDR3 is given without its conserved first and last residue.

TRBV5-6	TRBJ1-3	ASSPYLSRGSGNTIY
TRBV9	TRBJ2-1	ASSVATGGSSYNEQF
TRBV11-2	TRBJ2-7	ASSLVQGSFYEQY
TRBV7-3	TRBJ2-3	ASSPGYGTDTQY
TRBV7-9	TRBJ2-1	ASRPPGSYNEQF
TRBV5-6	TRBJ2-1	ASSSPDRGWSEQF
TRBV5-8	TRBJ1-1	ASSFNRGLARSDPEAF
TRBV30	TRBJ2-2	AWSNAGANGELF
TRBV6-1	TRBJ2-7	ATDRALQASYEQY
TRBV19	TRBJ2-6	ASSISSAGLHGISGANVLT
TRBV6-1	TRBJ1-4	ASSASRGGAIEKLF
TRBV9	TRBJ2-1	ASSGTGGAMNEQF
TRBV7-8	TRBJ2-7	ASSATGEWDEQY
TRBV7-8	TRBJ2-3	ASSLTRVSTDTQY
TRBV4-1	TRBJ2-5	ASSQDPRGAGSQETQY
TRBV18	TRBJ2-5	ASSQSREGTQY
TRBV15	TRBJ1-2	ATSREGQGTYGYT
TRBV25-1	TRBJ1-2	ASTLGANYGYT
TRBV5-4	TRBJ2-1	ASSLISGGPYNEQF
TRBV11-2	TRBJ2-7	ASSLDGNEQY
TRBV30	TRBJ1-6	AWAGGGNSPLH
TRBV19	TRBJ1-1	ASSTGYGTGAEAF
TRBV9	TRBJ1-1	ASSPYPRDSTQDTEAF
TRBV2	TRBJ2-7	ASRRGRSYEQY
TRBV19	TRBJ2-5	ASVGGVIETQY
TRBV7-8	TRBJ1-1	ASSWGTVNTEAF
TRBV15	TRBJ2-1	ATSRSDRGGDEQF
TRBV7-9	TRBJ1-3	ASSSKNSSGNTIY
TRBV6-4	TRBJ2-6	ASSEGDSGSGANVLT
TRBV2	TRBJ2-2	ATHTTGEAGELF
TRBV7-9	TRBJ2-1	ASSPTSANEQF
TRBV6-1	TRBJ1-1	ASSDRGGATEAF
TRBV7-3	TRBJ2-2	ASSFGGAAGELF
TRBV6-5	TRBJ2-7	ASSYFGQDTYEQY
TRBV12-2	TRBJ2-3	ASISTDTQY
TRBV27	TRBJ1-5	ASSPGTWQPQH
TRBV5-4	TRBJ2-3	ASSPAPSAGDTQY
TRBV27	TRBJ1-1	ASSLSSGLGNTEAF
TRBV7-9	TRBJ2-7	ASSLGPGQGQSYEQY
TRBV29-1	TRBJ2-3	SVGGDTQY
TRBV7-6	TRBJ2-7	ASSPLRDSEQY
TRBV2	TRBJ2-7	ASIFLTSGDEQY
TRBV5-1	TRBJ2-3	ASSSWTSGGKYTQY
TRBV6-6	TRBJ2-3	ASSDRNDISDTQY
TRBV5-4	TRBJ2-3	ASSLAGGSTDTQY
TRBV7-9	TRBJ2-3	ASSYQGGITDTQY
TRBV5-1	TRBJ1-4	ASSLGGGDREKLF
TRBV6-5	TRBJ2-1	VSSYSGGAGNEQF